Listed here is a single T cell receptor beta chain. What this receptor recognizes is not known. Per-base quality was not reported, and no clone a single base away is much larger than it. Library prep was done by the immunoSEQ multiplex PCR assay. In TCRdb, the immuneACCESS table is reduced to in-frame sequences with V and J assigned. These tables do not hold every clone; where another copy was compared, an unresolved V gene accounts for under half, and the others remain unexplained. This sample lists some 60,000 clones; around nine tenths were detected once. The ten largest clones take up under 0.45% of the sample. These data come from a study of T cell changes during pregnancy in multiple sclerosis (dated by TCRdb to between 2019 and 2020). The study in broad terms: In women with multiple sclerosis, the researchers looked at how the T cell repertoire shifted as pregnancy progressed.

The CDR3 measures 18 amino acids from cysteine to phenylalanine. Left in the record is the CDR3 DNA by itself, 54 bases read in frame from the first base. V is clipped by 0 bases and J by 0 bases, and the sequence between their germline boundaries is 13 bases long. CDR1 SGDLS and CDR2 YYNGEE were looked up in the germline V gene. This clonotype was obtained from a female donor with multiple sclerosis, enrolled in a pregnancy study. Recombination connected TRBV9 to TRBJ2-6; possibly the D gene is TRBD2, per 6 matching bases. The material sequenced was CD4+ T cells from peripheral blood mononuclear cells, taken in the third trimester of pregnancy. The CDR3 region reads CASSVEGGNPSGANVLTF. Read as DNA, the sequence is TGTGCCAGCAGCGTAGAGGGCGGGAACCCCTCTGGGGCCAACGTCCTGACTTTC. Where the CDR3 stops, the reference TRBV9 and TRBJ2-6 genes take over; the full variable domain is DSGVTQTPKHLITATGQRVTLRCSPRSGDLSVYWYQQSLDQGLQFLIQYYNGEERAKGNILERFSAQQFPDLHSELNLSSLELGDSALYFCASSVEGGNPSGANVLTFGAGSRLTVL.